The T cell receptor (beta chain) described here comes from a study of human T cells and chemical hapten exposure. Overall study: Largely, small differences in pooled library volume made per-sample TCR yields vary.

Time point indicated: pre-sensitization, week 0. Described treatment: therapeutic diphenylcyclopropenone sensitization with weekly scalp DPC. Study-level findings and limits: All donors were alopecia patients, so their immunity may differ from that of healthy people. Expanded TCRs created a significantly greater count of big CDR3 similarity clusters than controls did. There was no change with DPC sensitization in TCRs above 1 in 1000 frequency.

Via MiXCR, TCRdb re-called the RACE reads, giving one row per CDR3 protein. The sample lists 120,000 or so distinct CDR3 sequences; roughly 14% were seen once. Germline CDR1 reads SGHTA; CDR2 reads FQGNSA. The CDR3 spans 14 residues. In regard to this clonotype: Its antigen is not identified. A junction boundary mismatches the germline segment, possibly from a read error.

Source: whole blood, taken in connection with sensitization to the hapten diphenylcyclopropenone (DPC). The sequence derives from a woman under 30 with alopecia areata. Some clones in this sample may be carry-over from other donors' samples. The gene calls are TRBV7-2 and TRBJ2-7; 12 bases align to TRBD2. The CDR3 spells CASSLGGIGLAGFF. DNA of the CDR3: TGTGCCAGCAGCTTAGGGGGTATCGGACTAGCGGGGTTCTTC.